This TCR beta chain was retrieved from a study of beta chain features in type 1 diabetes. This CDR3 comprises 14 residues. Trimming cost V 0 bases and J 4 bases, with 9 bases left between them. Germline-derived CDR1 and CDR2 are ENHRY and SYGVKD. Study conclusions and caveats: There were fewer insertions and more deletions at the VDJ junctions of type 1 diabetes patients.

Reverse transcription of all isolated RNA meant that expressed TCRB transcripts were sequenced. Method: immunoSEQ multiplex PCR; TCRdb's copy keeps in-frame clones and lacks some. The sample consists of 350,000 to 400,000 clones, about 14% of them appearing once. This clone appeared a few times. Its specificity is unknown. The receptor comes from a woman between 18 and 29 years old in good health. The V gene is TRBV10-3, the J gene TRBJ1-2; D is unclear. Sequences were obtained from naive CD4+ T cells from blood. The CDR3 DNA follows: TGTGCCATCAGTGAGTCCTCGGTTGGCTATGGCTACACCTTC. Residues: CAISESSVGYGYTF.